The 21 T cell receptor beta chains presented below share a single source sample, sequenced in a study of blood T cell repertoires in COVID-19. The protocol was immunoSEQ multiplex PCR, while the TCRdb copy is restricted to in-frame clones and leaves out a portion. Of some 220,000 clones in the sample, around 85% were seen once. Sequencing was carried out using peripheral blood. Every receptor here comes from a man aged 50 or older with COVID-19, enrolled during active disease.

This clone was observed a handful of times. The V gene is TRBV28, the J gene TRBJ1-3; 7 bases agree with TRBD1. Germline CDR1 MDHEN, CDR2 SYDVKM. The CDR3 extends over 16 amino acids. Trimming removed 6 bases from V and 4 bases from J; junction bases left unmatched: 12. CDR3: CASRKNRGVKGNTIYF. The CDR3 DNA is TGTGCCAGCAGAAAAAACAGGGGAGTAAAGGGAAACACCATATATTTT.

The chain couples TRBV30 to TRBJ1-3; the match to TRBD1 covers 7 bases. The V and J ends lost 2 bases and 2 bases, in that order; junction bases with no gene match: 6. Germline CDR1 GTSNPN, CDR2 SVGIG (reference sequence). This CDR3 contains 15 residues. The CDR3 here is CAWSKQGKAGNTIYF. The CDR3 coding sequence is TGTGCCTGGAGTAAACAGGGGAAGGCTGGAAACACCATATATTTT. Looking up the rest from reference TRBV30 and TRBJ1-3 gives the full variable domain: SQTIHQWPATLVQPVGSPLSLECTVEGTSNPNLYWYRQAAGRGLQLLFYSVGIGQISSEVPQNLSASRPQDRQFILSSKKLLLSDSGFYLCAWSKQGKAGNTIYFGEGSWLTVV.

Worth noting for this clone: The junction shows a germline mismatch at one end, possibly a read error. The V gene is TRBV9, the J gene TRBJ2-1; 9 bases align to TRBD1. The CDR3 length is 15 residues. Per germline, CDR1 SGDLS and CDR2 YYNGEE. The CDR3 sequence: CASSEGQGPYHEQFF. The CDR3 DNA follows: TGTGCCAGCAGCGAGGGACAGGGTCCCTACCATGAGCAGTTCTTC.

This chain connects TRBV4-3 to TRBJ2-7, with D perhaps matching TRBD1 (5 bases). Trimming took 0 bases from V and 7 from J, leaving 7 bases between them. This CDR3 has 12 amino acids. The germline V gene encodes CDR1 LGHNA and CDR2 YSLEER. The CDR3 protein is CASSQEGEEQYF. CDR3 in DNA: TGCGCCAGCAGCCAAGAAGGGGAAGAGCAGTACTTC.

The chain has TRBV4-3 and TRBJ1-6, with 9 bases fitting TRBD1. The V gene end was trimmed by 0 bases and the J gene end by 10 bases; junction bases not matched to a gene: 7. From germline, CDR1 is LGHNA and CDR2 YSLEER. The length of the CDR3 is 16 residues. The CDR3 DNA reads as TGCGCCAGCAGCCAAGATCCGACAGGGGGATCGTCACCCCTCCACTTT. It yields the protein CASSQDPTGGSSPLHF.

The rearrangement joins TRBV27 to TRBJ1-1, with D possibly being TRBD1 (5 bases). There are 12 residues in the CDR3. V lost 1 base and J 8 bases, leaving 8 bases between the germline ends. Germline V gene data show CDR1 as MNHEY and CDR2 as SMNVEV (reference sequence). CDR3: CASSLYGGEAFF. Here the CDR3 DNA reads TGTGCCAGCAGTTTATACGGGGGGGAAGCTTTCTTT.

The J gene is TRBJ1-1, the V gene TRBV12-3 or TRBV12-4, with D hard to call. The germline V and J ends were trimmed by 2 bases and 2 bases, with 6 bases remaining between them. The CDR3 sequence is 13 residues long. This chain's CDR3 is CASSLNVNTEAFF. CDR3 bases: TGTGCCAGCAGTTTAAATGTAAACACTGAAGCTTTCTTT.

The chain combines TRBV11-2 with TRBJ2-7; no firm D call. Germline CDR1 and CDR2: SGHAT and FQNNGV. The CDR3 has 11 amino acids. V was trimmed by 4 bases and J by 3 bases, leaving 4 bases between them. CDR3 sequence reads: CASSSSYEQYF. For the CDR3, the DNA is TGTGCCAGCAGCTCGAGCTACGAGCAGTACTTC.

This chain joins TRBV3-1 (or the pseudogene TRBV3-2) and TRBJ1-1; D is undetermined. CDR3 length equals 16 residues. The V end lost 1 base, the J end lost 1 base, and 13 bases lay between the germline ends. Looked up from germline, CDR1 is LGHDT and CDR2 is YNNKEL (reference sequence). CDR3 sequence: CASSQAIGLANTEAFF. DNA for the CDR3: TGTGCCAGCAGCCAAGCTATCGGACTCGCGAACACTGAAGCTTTCTTT.

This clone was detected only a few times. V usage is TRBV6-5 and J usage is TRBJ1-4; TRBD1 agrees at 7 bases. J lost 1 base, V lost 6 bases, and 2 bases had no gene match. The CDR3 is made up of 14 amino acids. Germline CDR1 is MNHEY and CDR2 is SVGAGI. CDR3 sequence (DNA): TGTGCCAGCAGCAACAGGGGAACTAATGAAAAACTGTTTTTT. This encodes CASSNRGTNEKLFF.

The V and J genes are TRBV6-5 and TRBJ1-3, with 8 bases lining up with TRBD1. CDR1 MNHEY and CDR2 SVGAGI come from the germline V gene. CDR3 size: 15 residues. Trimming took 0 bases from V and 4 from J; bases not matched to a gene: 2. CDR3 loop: CASSYSGDRGNTIYF. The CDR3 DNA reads TGTGCCAGCAGTTACTCGGGGGACAGGGGAAACACCATATATTTT.

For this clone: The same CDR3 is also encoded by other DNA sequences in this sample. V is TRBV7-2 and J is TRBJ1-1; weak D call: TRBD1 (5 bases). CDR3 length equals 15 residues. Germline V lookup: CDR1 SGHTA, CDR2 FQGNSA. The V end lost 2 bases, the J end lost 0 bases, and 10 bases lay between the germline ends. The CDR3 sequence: CASSLRQGLNTEAFF. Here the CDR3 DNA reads TGTGCCAGCAGCTTAAGGCAGGGCTTGAACACTGAAGCTTTCTTT.

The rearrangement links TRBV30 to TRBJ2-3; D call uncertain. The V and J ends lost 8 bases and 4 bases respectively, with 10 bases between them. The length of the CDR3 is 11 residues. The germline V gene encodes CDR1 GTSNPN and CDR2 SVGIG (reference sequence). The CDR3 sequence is CAGEVPDTQYF. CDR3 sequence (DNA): TGTGCCGGAGAGGTCCCAGATACGCAGTATTTT.

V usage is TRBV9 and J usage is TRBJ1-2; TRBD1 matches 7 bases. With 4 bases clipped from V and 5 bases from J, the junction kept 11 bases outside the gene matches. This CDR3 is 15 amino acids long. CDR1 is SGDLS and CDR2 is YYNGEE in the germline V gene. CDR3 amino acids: CASSPRDRFSYGYTF. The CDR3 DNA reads TGTGCCAGCAGCCCCCGGGACAGATTTTCTTATGGCTACACCTTC.

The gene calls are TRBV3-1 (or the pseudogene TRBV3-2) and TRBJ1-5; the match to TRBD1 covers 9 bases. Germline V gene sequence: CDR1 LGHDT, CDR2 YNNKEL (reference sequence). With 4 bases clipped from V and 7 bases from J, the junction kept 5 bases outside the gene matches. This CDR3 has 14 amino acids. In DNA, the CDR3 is TGTGCCAGCAGCCTCACGACAGGGGGGCAGCCCCAGCATTTT. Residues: CASSLTTGGQPQHF.

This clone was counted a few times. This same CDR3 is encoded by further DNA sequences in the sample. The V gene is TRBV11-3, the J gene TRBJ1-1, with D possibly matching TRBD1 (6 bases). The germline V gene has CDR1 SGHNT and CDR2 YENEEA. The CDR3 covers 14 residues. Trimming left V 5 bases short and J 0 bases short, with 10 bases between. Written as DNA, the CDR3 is TGTGCCAGCAGCCCGGGGGGCATGAACACTGAAGCTTTCTTT. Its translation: CASSPGGMNTEAFF. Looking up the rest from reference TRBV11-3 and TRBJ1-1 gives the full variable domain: EAGVVQSPRYKIIEKKQPVAFWCNPISGHNTLYWYLQNLGQGPELLIRYENEEAVDDSQLPKDRFSAERLKGVDSTLKIQPAELGDSAVYLCASSPGGMNTEAFFGQGTRLTVV.

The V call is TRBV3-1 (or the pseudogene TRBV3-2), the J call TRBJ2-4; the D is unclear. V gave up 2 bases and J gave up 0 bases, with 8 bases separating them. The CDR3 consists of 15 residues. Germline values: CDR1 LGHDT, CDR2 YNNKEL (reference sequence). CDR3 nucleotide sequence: TGTGCCAGCAGCCAAAGGAGCGTAGCCAAAAACATTCAGTACTTC. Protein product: CASSQRSVAKNIQYF.

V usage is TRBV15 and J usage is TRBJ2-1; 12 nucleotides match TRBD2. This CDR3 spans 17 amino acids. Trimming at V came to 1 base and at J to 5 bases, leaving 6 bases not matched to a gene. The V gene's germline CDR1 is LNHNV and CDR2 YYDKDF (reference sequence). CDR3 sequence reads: CATSRASSSGGDNEQFF. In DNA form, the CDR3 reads TGTGCCACCAGCAGAGCTAGTTCTAGCGGGGGGGACAATGAGCAGTTCTTC.

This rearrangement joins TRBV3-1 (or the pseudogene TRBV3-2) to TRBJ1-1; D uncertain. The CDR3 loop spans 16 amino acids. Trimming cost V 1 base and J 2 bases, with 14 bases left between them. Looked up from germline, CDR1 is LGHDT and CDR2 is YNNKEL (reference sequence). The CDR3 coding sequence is TGTGCCAGCAGCCAAGGGAAGGGTCGGGGAAACACTGAAGCTTTCTTT. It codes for CASSQGKGRGNTEAFF.

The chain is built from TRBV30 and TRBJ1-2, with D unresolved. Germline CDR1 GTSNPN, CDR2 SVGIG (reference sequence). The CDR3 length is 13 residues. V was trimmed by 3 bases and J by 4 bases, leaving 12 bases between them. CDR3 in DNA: TGTGCCTGGAGCCCGGAGACGCTCTATGGCTACACCTTC. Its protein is CAWSPETLYGYTF.

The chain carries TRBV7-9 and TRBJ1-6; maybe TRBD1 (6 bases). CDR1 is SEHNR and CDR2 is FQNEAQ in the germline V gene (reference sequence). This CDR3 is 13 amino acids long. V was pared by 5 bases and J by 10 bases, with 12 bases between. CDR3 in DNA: TGTGCCAGCAGCCAGGGGCCCTTGTCACCCCTCCACTTT. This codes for CASSQGPLSPLHF.